This TCR beta chain was documented in a study of shared clonotypes between healthy human individuals. Sequenced by immunoSEQ multiplex PCR; TCRdb stores in-frame clones only, minus some. The sample includes roughly 700,000 clones, 74% of them seen just once. The CDR3 is 15 residues long. CDR1 and CDR2 (germline): KGHSH, LQKENI. The V gene end was trimmed by 4 bases and the J gene end by 0 bases; junction bases not matched to a gene: 5. Source material: memory CD4+ T cells sorted from blood. Documented subset: CD45RA-negative fraction. The V and J genes are TRBV18 and TRBJ2-7, with 8 positions matching TRBD1. The receptor comes from a woman between 25 and 40 years old in good health. DNA of the CDR3: TGTGCCAGCTCACGGACAGGGTCGAGCTCCTACGAGCAGTACTTC. Its protein product is CASSRTGSSSYEQYF.